These 18 T cell receptor beta chains were all obtained from the same sample, sequenced in a study of shared clonotypes between healthy human individuals. The repertoire was sequenced with immunoSEQ multiplex PCR; TCRdb's copy has only in-frame clones and lacks some. The sample lists about 2.4 million clones; 90% to 95% were seen once. The sample consisted of naive CD4+ T cells from PBMCs. Subset described: CD45RA+ positively selected. The receptors derive from a man between 18 and 29 years old in good health. Some clones in this sample may be carry-over from other donors' samples.

The chain couples TRBV27 to TRBJ2-7; 7 nucleotides align to TRBD2. With V trimmed by 6 bases and J by 2 bases, 10 bases remained unmatched. The length of the CDR3 is 15 residues. Germline loops: CDR1 MNHEY, CDR2 SMNVEV (reference sequence). The CDR3 reads CASRAGGSPAYEQYF. CDR3 nucleotides: TGTGCCAGCAGGGCCGGCGGGAGCCCCGCCTACGAGCAGTACTTC.

The chain employs TRBV29-1 and TRBJ2-5; TRBD1 aligns across 9 bases. The germline V gene encodes CDR1 SQVTM and CDR2 ANQGSEA. V gave up 6 bases and J gave up 4 bases; unmatched junction bases: 12. The CDR3 consists of 15 residues. The CDR3 region has the DNA TGCAGCGTAGTCAACAGGGGGCGGTGGGGAGAGACCCAGTACTTC. Its translation is CSVVNRGRWGETQYF.

A remark on this clone: This CDR3 is also generated by other DNA sequences in the sample. The chain combines TRBV9 with TRBJ1-5; D may be TRBD1 (6 bases). Germline CDR1 is SGDLS and CDR2 is YYNGEE. V was shortened by 0 bases and J by 6 bases, with 13 bases between the two germline ends. This CDR3 comprises 15 residues. The CDR3 sequence is CASSVGQGLGQPQHF. The CDR3 DNA is TGTGCCAGCAGCGTAGGGCAGGGGTTGGGTCAGCCCCAGCATTTT.

The rearrangement joins TRBV9 to TRBJ1-5; TRBD1 is a possible D gene (6 bases). Germline CDR1 SGDLS, CDR2 YYNGEE. The CDR3 is made up of 15 amino acids. V was clipped by 7 bases and J by 0 bases, with 14 bases between them. The CDR3 DNA is TGTGCCAGCGCCCGGAGGGGGGATAGCAATCAGCCCCAGCATTTT. Translation gives CASARRGDSNQPQHF.

This clone is a singleton in its sample. The CDR3 is CASSLQGAGYTF. In DNA, the CDR3 is TGTGCCAGCAGCTTACAGGGGGCTGGCTACACCTTC. The chain employs TRBV7-9 and TRBJ1-2; 8 bases are a match to TRBD1. This CDR3 is 12 amino acids long. Per the germline V gene, CDR1 is SEHNR and CDR2 is FQNEAQ (reference sequence). The J segment lost 7 bases and the V segment lost 2 bases, leaving 0 bases of the junction unmatched.

About this clone itself: Other DNA sequences in the same sample also yield this CDR3. The J gene is TRBJ1-1, the V gene TRBV2; TRBD1 agrees at 7 bases. The CDR3 sequence is 13 residues long. CDR1 is SNHLY and CDR2 is FYNNEI in the germline V gene. After removal of 4 bases from V and 5 bases from J, the junction contained 4 bases not matched to a gene. CDR3 DNA sequence: TGTGCCAGCAGTGGACAGGGCGGTACTGAAGCTTTCTTT. Its translation: CASSGQGGTEAFF.

This chain joins TRBV4-1 and TRBJ2-1, with D tentatively TRBD2 (7 bases). This CDR3 is built from 16 residues. With 4 bases removed from V and 6 bases from J, the gap between germline ends came to 19 bases. In germline, CDR1 is MGHRA, CDR2 YSYEKL. In nucleotides, the CDR3 is TGCGCCAGCAGCCTGTTTGGGGGGGCGCGGGGCAATGAGCAGTTCTTC. This sequence encodes CASSLFGGARGNEQFF.

V is TRBV15 and J is TRBJ1-2; D is uncertain. Trimming removed 6 bases from V and 7 bases from J, with 9 bases in between. Germline V gives CDR1 LNHNV, CDR2 YYDKDF (reference sequence). The CDR3 has 11 amino acids. The CDR3 loop is CATSLGRGYTF. As DNA, the CDR3 is TGTGCCACCAGTTTAGGTCGTGGCTACACCTTC.

The chain is built from TRBV29-1 and TRBJ1-2; TRBD1 matches 7 bases. The CDR3 totals 12 residues. CDR1 is SQVTM, CDR2 ANQGSEA, per germline. The V and J ends lost 7 bases and 4 bases, in that order; junction bases with no gene match: 6. CDR3 sequence (DNA): TGCAGCGGCCACAGGGGAGGCTATGGCTACACCTTC. Amino acid sequence: CSGHRGGYGYTF.

The chain recombines TRBV29-1 with TRBJ2-2; D is unresolved. Trimming removed 0 bases from V and 0 bases from J, with 11 bases in between. CDR1 SQVTM and CDR2 ANQGSEA come from the germline V gene. The CDR3 contains 16 residues. The DNA for the CDR3 is TGCAGCGTTGAAGATCCCCTCCGAACGAACACCGGGGAGCTGTTTTTT. Protein product: CSVEDPLRTNTGELFF.

The rearrangement links TRBV7-9 to TRBJ1-1, with D tentatively TRBD1 (6 bases). The CDR3 covers 14 residues. The V end lost 0 bases, the J end lost 4 bases, and 9 bases lay between the germline ends. CDR1 is SEHNR and CDR2 is FQNEAQ in the germline V gene (reference sequence). The CDR3 sequence: CASSLARGATEAFF. CDR3 coding DNA: TGTGCCAGCAGCTTAGCCAGGGGAGCCACTGAAGCTTTCTTT.

The V gene is TRBV6-1, the J gene TRBJ2-3; TRBD2 aligns across 11 bases. Germline V gene sequence: CDR1 MNHNS, CDR2 SASEGT. With 4 bases clipped from V and 4 bases from J, the junction kept 7 bases outside the gene matches. The CDR3 length is 16 residues. This CDR3 is CASSGVLAGGADTQYF. CDR3 nucleotides: TGTGCCAGCAGTGGGGTTCTAGCGGGAGGAGCAGATACGCAGTATTTT.

The rearrangement uses TRBV6-1 and TRBJ2-2, with a tentative D call TRBD2 (5 bases). This CDR3 comprises 14 residues. The ends were cut back, 2 bases at V and 4 bases at J, with 8 bases in the middle. Germline CDR1 reads MNHNS; CDR2 reads SASEGT. The CDR3 loop is CASSEWRVTGELFF. Here the CDR3 DNA reads TGTGCCAGCAGTGAATGGCGGGTCACCGGGGAGCTGTTTTTT.

The chain carries TRBV5-6 and TRBJ1-1; a possible D gene is TRBD1 (5 bases). With 0 bases removed from V and 4 bases from J, the gap between germline ends came to 16 bases. Germline CDR1 and CDR2: SGHDT and YYEEEE. The length of the CDR3 is 16 residues. The CDR3 DNA sequence: TGTGCCAGCAGCTTGGTTGCAGGGCGAGGTTCCACTGAAGCTTTCTTT. Translation: CASSLVAGRGSTEAFF.

The chain recombines TRBV5-1 with TRBJ2-2; D is uncertain. The CDR3 loop spans 12 amino acids. CDR1 and CDR2 (germline): SGHRS, YFSETQ. With 6 bases removed from V and 0 bases from J, the gap between germline ends came to 3 bases. As DNA, the CDR3 is TGCGCCAGCAACGCGAACACCGGGGAGCTGTTTTTT. Translation: CASNANTGELFF. Looking up the rest from reference TRBV5-1 and TRBJ2-2 gives the full variable domain: KAGVTQTPRYLIKTRGQQVTLSCSPISGHRSVSWYQQTPGQGLQFLFEYFSETQRNKGNFPGRFSGRQFSNSRSEMNVSTLELGDSALYLCASNANTGELFFGEGSRLTVL.

Points on this clone: The same CDR3 is also encoded by other DNA sequences in this sample. The J gene is TRBJ2-7, the V gene TRBV4-2, with D unresolved. Germline assignment: CDR1 LGHNA and CDR2 YNFKEQ. The CDR3 is made up of 13 amino acids. V was pared by 0 bases and J by 1 base, with 4 bases between. CDR3 nucleotide sequence: TGTGCCAGCAGCCAAGACAAATCCTACGAGCAGTACTTC. Translating it yields CASSQDKSYEQYF.

To note about this clone: This sample includes further DNA sequences coding for the same CDR3. The gene calls are TRBV5-1 and TRBJ1-1; D might be TRBD1 (6 bases). Germline V gene sequence: CDR1 SGHRS, CDR2 YFSETQ. Trimming stripped 0 bases from V and 4 bases from J, with 13 bases between. The CDR3 runs to 15 residues. The CDR3, as DNA: TGCGCCAGCAGCTTGGAGCCAGGGGCGGGCACTGAAGCTTTCTTT. It is translated as CASSLEPGAGTEAFF.

This sequence joins TRBV5-4 and TRBJ2-7, with a possible D match to TRBD2 (5 bases). In germline, CDR1 is SGHNT, CDR2 YYREEE (reference sequence). Trimming cost V 4 bases and J 2 bases, with 7 bases left between them. This CDR3 comprises 12 residues. Here the CDR3 DNA reads TGTGCCAGCAGCCGGGATCCCTACGAGCAGTACTTC. It encodes CASSRDPYEQYF.